The 32 T cell receptor beta chains in this list originate from one sample, sequenced in a study of molecular identifiers for immune sequencing clone quantification. TCRdb ran MiXCR on the PCR reads and lists one entry per CDR3 protein. The sample gives about 640,000 distinct CDR3 sequences, roughly 21% of which show up once; roughly 0.85% is in the top ten. Sequenced input: naive CD8+ T cells from blood, with Jurkat cell RNA spiked in. Noted subset: FACS-sorted CD8+CD4-CCR7+CD45RA+ naive T cells. The source is a human donor in good health. Some libraries in this study had Jurkat cell RNA spiked in.

CDR3 region: CSASRTWGTSTDTQYF. The CDR3 DNA sequence: TGCAGTGCTAGCCGGACTTGGGGTACAAGCACAGATACGCAGTATTTT. The V gene is TRBV20-1, the J gene TRBJ2-3, with D tentatively TRBD2 (5 bases). The CDR3 spans 16 residues. Germline assignment: CDR1 DFQATT and CDR2 SNEGSKA (reference sequence). V was shortened by 3 bases and J by 0 bases, with 16 bases between the two germline ends.

For this clonotype: Relative to the germline gene, one junction end is altered; a read error may explain this. The genes are TRBV12-3 or TRBV12-4 and TRBJ2-5; 10 positions agree with TRBD2. CDR3 length: 17 amino acids. The CDR3 loop is CARSFERGGRGQETQYF. The CDR3 DNA sequence: TGTGCCCGCAGTTTCGAGCGGGGGGGCCGGGGACAAGAGACCCAGTACTTC.

This clonotype was recorded at least ten times. V is TRBV29-1 and J is TRBJ1-2, with a tentative D call TRBD1 (6 bases). The V gene lost 3 bases and the J gene lost 8 bases, with 10 bases spanning the gap. From germline, CDR1 is SQVTM and CDR2 ANQGSEA. The CDR3 covers 11 residues. The CDR3: CSVEGAKGYTF. CDR3 coding DNA: TGCAGCGTTGAGGGGGCTAAAGGCTACACCTTC.

This clonotype has just one count. One end of the junction varies from germline; a read error may be responsible. The rearrangement uses TRBV6-5 and TRBJ2-2, with 7 bases lining up with TRBD2. Germline lookup yields CDR1 MNHEY and CDR2 SVGAGI. The CDR3 is 16 amino acids. The CDR3 bases are TGTGCCGGCAGCCTGGGGCTAGCGGTGAACACCGGGGAGCTGTTTTTT. Translation gives CAGSLGLAVNTGELFF.

The rearrangement uses TRBV7-9 and TRBJ2-7; 9 bases map to TRBD1. Unmatched junction bases numbered 10, after V lost 5 bases and J lost 2 bases. The CDR3 covers 16 residues. CDR1 and CDR2 (germline): SEHNR, FQNEAQ (reference sequence). CDR3 residues: CASSGQQGAFTYEQYF. For the CDR3, the DNA is TGTGCCAGCAGCGGTCAACAGGGGGCCTTCACCTACGAGCAGTACTTC. The entire variable domain, with the rest obtained from reference TRBV7-9 and TRBJ2-7, is as follows: DTGVSQNPRHKITKRGQNVTFRCDPISEHNRLYWYRQTLGQGPEFLTYFQNEAQLEKSRLLSDRFSAERPKGSFSTLEIQRTEQGDSAMYLCASSGQQGAFTYEQYFGPGTRLTVT.

This clonotype occurred many times. J is TRBJ2-7 and V is TRBV7-2; D not certain. The V and J ends lost 1 base and 5 bases respectively, with 12 bases between them. This CDR3 contains 14 residues. CDR1 and CDR2 (germline): SGHTA, FQGNSA. Written as DNA, the CDR3 is TGTGCCAGCAGCTTAGAGCTCGGCAGCCACGAGCAGTACTTC. Translation gives CASSLELGSHEQYF.

This clonotype was seen at least ten times. The chain joins TRBV10-3 to TRBJ2-3; weak D call: TRBD2 (6 bases). This CDR3 comprises 17 residues. Germline loops: CDR1 ENHRY, CDR2 SYGVKD. The V and J ends lost 1 base and 3 bases respectively, with 17 bases between them. In nucleotides, the CDR3 is TGTGCCATCAGTGAGTACATTAGCCCGGGAGTAACAGATACGCAGTATTTT. It yields the protein CAISEYISPGVTDTQYF.

The table lists this clonotype with many counts. The chain couples TRBV27 to TRBJ2-5, with D tentatively TRBD2 (6 bases). V was shortened by 5 bases and J by 2 bases, with 18 bases between the two germline ends. CDR1 and CDR2 from the germline V gene are MNHEY and SMNVEV (reference sequence). This CDR3 has 16 residues. The CDR3 spells CASSRGGRGLQETQYF. The CDR3 DNA follows: TGTGCCAGCAGTAGGGGAGGAAGGGGTCTTCAAGAGACCCAGTACTTC.

J is TRBJ1-1 and V is TRBV6-5; D is uncertain. From germline, CDR1 is MNHEY and CDR2 SVGAGI. The CDR3 is 13 residues long. Trimming cost V 2 bases and J 5 bases, with 9 bases left between them. The CDR3 region has the DNA TGTGCCAGCAGTTACGGCTCCAGAACTGAAGCTTTCTTT. This encodes CASSYGSRTEAFF.

The chain links TRBV10-3 to TRBJ2-3; 9 bases match TRBD2. Germline trimming cut 6 bases from V and 2 bases from J; bases unmatched to any gene: 9. Looked up from germline, CDR1 is ENHRY and CDR2 is SYGVKD. There are 16 residues in the CDR3. The chain's CDR3 is CAIRDSSGRATDTQYF. Written as DNA, the CDR3 is TGTGCCATCAGGGACAGTAGCGGGAGAGCCACAGATACGCAGTATTTT.

CDR3 nucleotides: TGTGCCAGCAGCTCGGGGGGGGGGGCAGTCGAGCAGTACTTC. The encoded protein is CASSSGGGAVEQYF. V usage is TRBV11-2 and J usage is TRBJ2-7; 8 nucleotides align to TRBD2. The CDR3 spans 14 residues. The germline CDR1 and CDR2 sequences are SGHAT and FQNNGV. The V segment lost 4 bases and the J segment 6 bases; nucleotides outside the gene matches: 8. Full variable domain (missing parts from reference TRBV11-2 and TRBJ2-7): EAGVAQSPRYKIIEKRQSVAFWCNPISGHATLYWYQQILGQGPKLLIQFQNNGVVDDSQLPKDRFSAERLKGVDSTLKIQPAKLEDSAVYLCASSSGGGAVEQYFGPGTRLTVT.

This clonotype was recorded at least ten times. The junction departs from germline at one end; a sequencing error may be responsible. This rearrangement joins TRBV20-1 to TRBJ2-2, with 9 bases lining up with TRBD2. The CDR3 totals 13 residues. The germline CDR1 and CDR2 sequences are DFQATT and SNEGSKA (reference sequence). Written as DNA, the CDR3 is TGCAGCGCTAGCGGGAAGAACACCGGGGAGCTGTTTTTT. This encodes CSASGKNTGELFF.

The chain carries TRBV20-1 and TRBJ2-7; no definite D call. The CDR3 is made up of 13 amino acids. With 0 bases removed from V and 0 bases from J, the gap between germline ends came to 6 bases. Germline assignment: CDR1 DFQATT and CDR2 SNEGSKA (reference sequence). CDR3 bases: TGCAGTGCTAGAGAGTCCTACTCCTACGAGCAGTACTTC. It codes for CSARESYSYEQYF.

The rearrangement links TRBV27 to TRBJ2-2, with TRBD2 as a possible D gene (5 bases). V was clipped by 0 bases and J by 1 base, with 9 bases between them. CDR3 length: 16 residues. The V gene's germline CDR1 is MNHEY and CDR2 SMNVEV (reference sequence). The CDR3 sequence: CASSLSPGGNTGELFF. The DNA of the CDR3 is TGTGCCAGCAGTTTATCGCCCGGAGGGAACACCGGGGAGCTGTTTTTT.

Turning to this clonotype: The junction departs from germline at one end; a sequencing error may be responsible. The CDR3 nucleotides read TGCGCCGGCAGCCAAGATAGAACGGCGGCTCTGAATCAGCCCCAGCATTTT. Encoded protein: CAGSQDRTAALNQPQHF. The chain has TRBV4-3 and TRBJ1-5, with no clear D. CDR1 and CDR2 from the germline V gene are LGHNA and YSLEER. The CDR3 consists of 17 residues.

In this sample, this clonotype turned up a few times. The CDR3, as DNA: TGTGCCAGCAGATTTGGGACAGGGGTGGAGAACACTGAAGCTTTCTTT. This translates into CASRFGTGVENTEAFF. The chain carries TRBV12-3 or TRBV12-4 and TRBJ1-1, with 10 nucleotides matching TRBD1. The CDR3 is made up of 16 amino acids. J gave up 1 base and V 6 bases, and 8 bases lay outside the gene matches.

In its sample, this clonotype was seen a few times. This rearrangement joins TRBV3-1 to TRBJ1-1, with TRBD1 matching 10 bases. The CDR3 totals 17 residues. V lost 7 bases and J lost 1; bases outside the gene matches: 12. The germline V gene encodes CDR1 LGHDT and CDR2 YNNKEL (reference sequence). The CDR3 region has the DNA TGTGCCAGCACCTCAGAGGACAGGGGGTTTACGAACACTGAAGCTTTCTTT. This sequence encodes CASTSEDRGFTNTEAFF.

V is TRBV21-1 and J is TRBJ1-3; TRBD1, the table's D call, lacks a check against the DNA. TRBV21-1 constitutes a pseudogene. CDR3 length: 14 amino acids. The CDR3 sequence is CACIPTGSGNTIYF. The CDR3 DNA is TGTGCCTGCATTCCTACAGGGTCTGGAAACACCATATATTTT.

The table lists this clonotype with many counts. The rearrangement links TRBV20-1 to TRBJ2-7; the match to TRBD2 covers 10 bases. This CDR3 is built from 14 residues. Germline V gene data show CDR1 as DFQATT and CDR2 as SNEGSKA (reference sequence). After removal of 7 bases from V and 7 bases from J, the junction contained 13 bases not matched to a gene. The CDR3 loop is CSVNQREGLQEQYF. The CDR3 DNA reads TGCAGTGTGAACCAGCGGGAGGGCCTTCAGGAGCAGTACTTC.

This clonotype has a handful of counts. A read error may explain this, as a much larger clone is one base away. The genes are TRBV4-1 and TRBJ2-7; 10 positions agree with TRBD1. CDR1 MGHRA and CDR2 YSYEKL come from the germline V gene. This CDR3 region has 14 residues. Germline trimming cut 1 base from V and 5 bases from J; bases unmatched to any gene: 2. In DNA form, the CDR3 reads TGCGCCAGCAGCCAAGTAGGGACAGGGGACGAGCAGTACTTC. Its protein is CASSQVGTGDEQYF.

In its sample, this clonotype was seen many times. The chain uses TRBV4-3 and TRBJ2-7; D may correspond to TRBD1 or TRBD2 (5 bases each). This CDR3 is built from 15 residues. Germline V gives CDR1 LGHNA, CDR2 YSLEER. V was pared by 0 bases and J by 3 bases, with 12 bases between. The CDR3 DNA sequence: TGCGCCAGCAGCCAAGAGGGACGCAGCGACTACGAGCAGTACTTC. Its translation: CASSQEGRSDYEQYF.

This clonotype was observed a handful of times. The chain couples TRBV19 to TRBJ2-5; D remains ambiguous. V was pared by 3 bases and J by 4 bases, with 15 bases between. Germline lookup yields CDR1 LNHDA and CDR2 SQIVND (reference sequence). The CDR3 loop spans 15 amino acids. The CDR3 loop reads CASSINTWAVETQYF. CDR3 bases: TGTGCCAGTAGTATTAACACATGGGCGGTAGAGACCCAGTACTTC.

This clonotype was detected ten times or more. J is TRBJ2-7 and V is TRBV12-3 or TRBV12-4; 9 bases align to TRBD1. The length of the CDR3 is 15 residues. Trimming at V came to 0 bases and at J to 6 bases, leaving 6 bases not matched to a gene. The CDR3 DNA reads TGTGCCAGCAGTTTAGCGACAGGGGGTATGAGCGAGCAGTACTTC. It encodes CASSLATGGMSEQYF.

This clonotype was recorded once. Just one base apart from a much larger clone, this may be a read error. This is likely a read error, given that the CDR3 carries no conserved phenylalanine or tryptophan at its end. This chain connects TRBV4-2 to TRBJ1-5; a possible D gene is TRBD1 (5 bases). The CDR3 runs to 16 residues. From germline, CDR1 is LGHNA and CDR2 YNFKEQ. V lost 2 bases to trimming and J lost 5 bases, with 16 bases between them. CDR3 residues: CASSQPFPQADQPQHC. The DNA for the CDR3 is TGTGCCAGCAGCCAACCATTCCCACAGGCTGATCAGCCCCAGCATTGT.

The CDR3: CASSQDRWEGNSPLHF. DNA for the CDR3: TGCGCCAGCAGCCAAGATCGGTGGGAAGGTAATTCACCCCTCCACTTT. J is TRBJ1-6 and V is TRBV4-3; D is unresolved. In germline, CDR1 is LGHNA, CDR2 YSLEER. V dropped 0 bases and J dropped 6 bases, with 12 bases sitting between them. The CDR3 spans 16 residues.

Note on this clonotype: A read error may explain this, as a much larger clone is one base away. The rearrangement uses TRBV5-3 and TRBJ2-7; the D gene is possibly TRBD2 (5 bases). TRBV5-3 falls under the ORF class, with uncertain function. The CDR3 totals 15 residues. The CDR3 loop reads CASSLEGSFDDEQHF. The DNA of the CDR3 is TGTGCCAGCAGCTTGGAAGGGAGCTTTGATGACGAGCAGCACTTC.

Of note for this clonotype: A read error may be the cause here, since a much bigger clone is one base away. This sequence joins TRBV27 and TRBJ1-1, with a weak D call TRBD1 (5 bases). The CDR3 is 12 amino acids. CDR1 is MNHEY and CDR2 is SMNVEV in the germline V gene (reference sequence). The CDR3 loop is CASGTMNTEALF. In DNA, the CDR3 is TGTGCCAGCGGGACCATGAACACTGAAGCTCTCTTT.

This clonotype came up a few times. The rearrangement links TRBV3-1 to TRBJ1-1; perhaps TRBD1 as D (6 bases). Trimming removed 2 bases from V and 7 bases from J, with 11 bases in between. CDR3 size: 13 residues. The germline V gene encodes CDR1 LGHDT and CDR2 YNNKEL (reference sequence). The CDR3 nucleotides read TGTGCCAGCAGCCAAACAGGGCCCGGTGAAGCTTTCTTT. Translated: CASSQTGPGEAFF.

Comment on this clonotype: Just one base apart from a much larger clone, this may be a read error. This rearrangement joins TRBV6-2 or TRBV6-3 to TRBJ1-2; no definite D call. The CDR3 is made up of 14 amino acids. The ends were cut back, 6 bases at V and 9 bases at J, with 20 bases in the middle. From germline, CDR1 is MNHEY and CDR2 SVGEGT. The CDR3 DNA reads as TGTGCCAGCAGCCACGCGGCCCCAGCCAACAGCTACACCTTC. The encoded protein is CASSHAAPANSYTF.

Turning to this clonotype: This may come from a read error, since a much larger clone is one base off. The chain joins TRBV10-3 to TRBJ2-3; 9 bases agree with TRBD2. The CDR3 spans 16 residues. Germline lookup yields CDR1 ENHRY and CDR2 SYGVKD. In DNA form, the CDR3 reads TGTGCCATCAGTGAACCACTAGCGGGCGACACAGATACGCGGTATTTT. The encoded protein is CAISEPLAGDTDTRYF.

Concerning this clonotype itself: A much larger clone lies a single base off, so this may be a read error. V is TRBV12-3 or TRBV12-4 and J is TRBJ2-7; 9 bases line up with TRBD1. Trimming at V came to 11 bases and at J to 3 bases, leaving 11 bases not matched to a gene. This CDR3 comprises 14 residues. Here the CDR3 reads CAGTLDRGFYEQYF. DNA for the CDR3: TGTGCCGGCACCCTGGACAGGGGATTCTACGAGCAGTACTTC.

V and J are TRBV24-1 and TRBJ2-1; 11 nucleotides agree with TRBD2. CDR3 length: 16 residues. From germline, CDR1 is KGHDR and CDR2 SFDVKD. With 9 bases clipped from V and 3 bases from J, the junction kept 9 bases outside the gene matches. The CDR3 nucleotides read TGTGCCACCCTTGATCTAGGACTAGCGGGCTACAATGAGCAGTTCTTC. Amino acid sequence: CATLDLGLAGYNEQFF.